These 19 T cell receptor beta chains originate from one sample sequenced in a study of blood T cells in healthy people across ages. Together with a sample-barcoded 5' primer, a J-beta primer mix was included in a second PCR lasting about 6 to 11 cycles. TCRdb re-analysed the 5' RACE reads in MiXCR, keeping a single row per CDR3 protein. The sample includes roughly 800,000 distinct CDR3 sequences, around 25% of them seen just once. This sample also appeared in a second study, on T cells of mothers and their children.

The source material was blood. These receptor sequences come from a boy under 18 in good health.

The rearrangement joins TRBV18 to TRBJ1-3, with D tentatively TRBD1 (5 bases). Between the trimmed V and J ends, which lost 2 bases and 4 bases, there was a span of 9 bases. The germline gives CDR1 KGHSH, CDR2 LQKENI. The CDR3 runs 14 residues. The CDR3 DNA reads TGTGCCAGCTCACCAGGGGGGACCGGAAACACCATATATTTT. Its protein is CASSPGGTGNTIYF.

This chain joins TRBV7-2 and TRBJ1-6; the D is unclear. The CDR3 is 15 residues long. Per germline, CDR1 SGHTA and CDR2 FQGNSA. Trimming removed 5 bases at V and 4 bases at J, with 12 bases between. The CDR3: CASSADWGYNSPLHF. The CDR3 nucleotides are TGTGCCAGCAGCGCCGACTGGGGATATAATTCACCCCTCCACTTT.

This clonotype has more than one count but fewer than ten. The chain couples TRBV7-9 to TRBJ2-7, with TRBD1 matching 8 bases. V was clipped by 4 bases and J by 0 bases; unmatched bases: 11. Germline V gene data show CDR1 as SEHNR and CDR2 as FQNEAQ (reference sequence). The CDR3 runs to 17 residues. The CDR3 protein is CASSSDLTGTGSYEQYF. CDR3 coding DNA: TGTGCCAGCAGCTCAGACCTTACCGGGACAGGCTCCTACGAGCAGTACTTC.

This clonotype has just a few counts. The rearrangement joins TRBV7-9 to TRBJ2-5, with 9 bases identical to TRBD1. The CDR3 contains 15 residues. J lost 5 bases, V lost 5 bases, and 9 bases had no gene match. Germline loops: CDR1 SEHNR, CDR2 FQNEAQ (reference sequence). CDR3 protein: CASSDLNRGRETQYF. DNA of the CDR3: TGTGCCAGCAGCGACCTAAACAGGGGGCGGGAGACCCAGTACTTC.

This clonotype came up a few times. J is TRBJ1-4 and V is TRBV4-3; 8 bases are a match to TRBD1. The CDR3 length is 16 residues. The V segment lost 4 bases and the J segment 7 bases; nucleotides outside the gene matches: 11. Germline CDR1 reads LGHNA; CDR2 reads YSLEER. Here the CDR3 reads CASSRRTGGTGEKLFF. In DNA, the CDR3 is TGCGCCAGCAGCCGCAGAACAGGGGGGACGGGTGAAAAACTGTTTTTT.

This clonotype was counted between two and nine times. The rearrangement links TRBV7-9 to TRBJ2-5, with 8 bases fitting TRBD1. Gene TRBJ2-1 matches the end of the DNA better, so the J call may be wrong. CDR1 is SEHNR and CDR2 is FQNEAQ in the germline V gene (reference sequence). The CDR3 runs to 13 residues. The CDR3: CASGQGPNNEQFF. As DNA, the CDR3 is TGTGCCTCCGGACAGGGACCCAACAATGAGCAGTTCTTC.

This clonotype has just a few counts. The chain couples TRBV29-1 to TRBJ2-5; the D is unclear. V lost 2 bases to trimming and J lost 5 bases, with 9 bases between them. The germline V gene encodes CDR1 SQVTM and CDR2 ANQGSEA. The CDR3 has 12 residues. The CDR3 region is CSVEFSRETQYF. In nucleotides, the CDR3 is TGCAGCGTTGAATTTTCGCGTGAGACCCAGTACTTC.

V usage is TRBV20-1 and J usage is TRBJ2-3; 7 nucleotides align to TRBD1. There are 14 residues in the CDR3. Germline V lookup: CDR1 DFQATT, CDR2 SNEGSKA (reference sequence). J was trimmed by 3 bases and V by 5 bases; bases with no gene match: 8. The CDR3 DNA reads TGCAGTGCTGGTACGGGACAGACGACAGATACGCAGTATTTT. Translated: CSAGTGQTTDTQYF.

This clonotype has just a few counts. J is TRBJ2-1 and V is TRBV25-1; the match to TRBD2 covers 7 bases. Trimming at V came to 3 bases and at J to 5 bases, leaving 4 bases not matched to a gene. From germline, CDR1 is MGHDK and CDR2 SYGVNS. The CDR3 runs to 14 residues. The CDR3 loop reads CASSDLAENNEQFF. CDR3 coding DNA: TGTGCCAGCAGTGATCTAGCGGAGAACAATGAGCAGTTCTTC.

This clonotype has just a few counts. One junction end disagrees with the germline gene, perhaps due to a read error. This chain links TRBV24-1 with TRBJ2-7, with D perhaps matching TRBD1 (6 bases). The CDR3 extends over 18 amino acids. The germline gives CDR1 KGHDR, CDR2 SFDVKD. CDR3: CAIDPDRTKQKRTYEQCF. Here the CDR3 DNA reads TGTGCCATCGACCCCGACAGGACCAAACAAAAACGGACCTACGAGCAGTGCTTC.

CDR3 residues: CSASRAGTGDRWYSNQPQHF. CDR3 sequence (DNA): TGCAGTGCTAGTCGTGCCGGGACAGGGGACCGTTGGTATAGCAATCAGCCCCAGCATTTT. The chain has TRBV20-1 and TRBJ1-5; 10 bases align to TRBD1. Germline loops: CDR1 DFQATT, CDR2 SNEGSKA (reference sequence). This CDR3 has 20 residues. Losses at the gene ends were 3 bases for V and 0 bases for J; bases not matched to a gene: 17.

Worth noting for this clonotype: A junction end diverges from the germline sequence, so it may reflect a read error. J is TRBJ1-1 and V is TRBV3-1; the D gene is possibly TRBD1 (6 bases). Germline lookup yields CDR1 LGHDT and CDR2 YNNKEL (reference sequence). The CDR3 covers 13 residues. The CDR3 region has the DNA TGTGCCAGCAGCCCGTGGGACAACACTGAAGCCTTCTTT. The encoded protein is CASSPWDNTEAFF.

This clonotype was found a few times. This rearrangement joins TRBV9 to TRBJ2-3; D gene unclear. The germline V gene has CDR1 SGDLS and CDR2 YYNGEE. The CDR3 is 13 residues long. Trimming took off 0 bases at V and 4 bases at J, with 6 bases between the two ends. The CDR3 bases are TGTGCCAGCAGCGTAGGATATGCAGATACGCAGTATTTT. Protein product: CASSVGYADTQYF. The full variable domain, rest sourced from reference TRBV9 and TRBJ2-3, is DSGVTQTPKHLITATGQRVTLRCSPRSGDLSVYWYQQSLDQGLQFLIQYYNGEERAKGNILERFSAQQFPDLHSELNLSSLELGDSALYFCASSVGYADTQYFGPGTRLTVL.

Only a few counts were recorded for this clonotype. An end of the junction does not agree with germline; a read error may underlie this. The V gene is TRBV2, the J gene TRBJ2-1; 11 bases fit TRBD2. CDR3 size: 17 residues. Germline V lookup: CDR1 SNHLY, CDR2 FYNNEI. Here the CDR3 reads CASGEGLAGGFYNEQFF. In DNA form, the CDR3 reads TGTGCCAGCGGTGAAGGCCTAGCGGGAGGATTCTACAATGAGCAGTTCTTC.

Only a few counts were recorded for this clonotype. The genes are TRBV6-2 or TRBV6-3 and TRBJ2-5, with D maybe TRBD1 (5 bases). V lost 0 bases to trimming and J lost 2 bases, with 19 bases between them. The CDR3 is 18 residues long. CDR1 MNHEY and CDR2 SVGEGT come from the germline V gene. The CDR3 nucleotides read TGTGCCAGCAGTTACTCAGGCGGTAGATTCGACAGACAAGAGACCCAGTACTTC. Its translation is CASSYSGGRFDRQETQYF.

CDR3 residues: CASSFSPWGSPLHF. The CDR3 bases are TGTGCCAGCAGCTTCAGTCCCTGGGGTTCACCCCTCCACTTT. The rearrangement links TRBV11-3 to TRBJ1-6; D uncertain. Germline loops: CDR1 SGHNT, CDR2 YENEEA. The CDR3 is made up of 14 amino acids. V was cut by 3 bases and J by 9 bases, with 12 bases left in between.

As regards this clonotype: Just one base apart from a much larger clone, this may be a read error. The V and J genes are TRBV12-3 or TRBV12-4 and TRBJ2-1; D is perhaps TRBD1 (5 bases). The CDR3 has 13 residues. The CDR3 sequence: CASSLRGINERFF. CDR3 bases: TGTGCCAGCAGTTTAAGGGGAATCAATGAGCGGTTCTTC.

CDR3 in amino acids: CASSQDSLAYEQYF. Written as DNA, the CDR3 is TGTGCCAGCAGCCAAGATAGTCTAGCCTACGAGCAGTACTTC. The V gene is TRBV4-2, the J gene TRBJ2-7; D not resolved. Germline lookup yields CDR1 LGHNA and CDR2 YNFKEQ. The V end lost 0 bases, the J end lost 2 bases, and 8 bases lay between the germline ends. The length of the CDR3 is 14 residues.

This clonotype was detected a few times. This chain connects TRBV7-9 to TRBJ2-4; no firm D call. The V end lost 5 bases, the J end lost 8 bases, and 7 bases lay between the germline ends. This CDR3 is built from 11 residues. The germline V gene encodes CDR1 SEHNR and CDR2 FQNEAQ (reference sequence). The DNA of the CDR3 is TGTGCCAGCAGCCATTTGGACATTCAGTACTTC. Translated: CASSHLDIQYF. The variable domain in full, with the rest retrieved from reference TRBV7-9 and TRBJ2-4, is DTGVSQNPRHKITKRGQNVTFRCDPISEHNRLYWYRQTLGQGPEFLTYFQNEAQLEKSRLLSDRFSAERPKGSFSTLEIQRTEQGDSAMYLCASSHLDIQYFGAGTRLSVL.